Listed here is a single TCR beta chain. Its antigen is as yet unknown. This entry belongs to a study of cytomegalovirus exposure and HLA in healthy donors. Using immunoSEQ multiplex PCR, the repertoire was profiled, and TCRdb retains in-frame clones only, with some absent. In the table there are hundreds of thousands of clones, just over 85% of which are singletons. Study observations and caveats: Cytomegalovirus status was reportedly diagnosed by the classifier with high specificity and sensitivity. Cytomegalovirus-associated status was assigned to about 170 TCR beta chains.

The receptor's source is a woman aged 18-29 years in good health and CMV-seronegative. Sequenced material: PBMCs.

CDR3 protein: CASSLLADTQYF. As DNA, the CDR3 is TGCGCCAGCAGCTTATTAGCAGATACGCAGTATTTT. The chain uses TRBV5-1 and TRBJ2-3; D is uncertain. V was pared by 2 bases and J by 4 bases, with 5 bases between. CDR3 length: 12 amino acids. Germline V gives CDR1 SGHRS, CDR2 YFSETQ.